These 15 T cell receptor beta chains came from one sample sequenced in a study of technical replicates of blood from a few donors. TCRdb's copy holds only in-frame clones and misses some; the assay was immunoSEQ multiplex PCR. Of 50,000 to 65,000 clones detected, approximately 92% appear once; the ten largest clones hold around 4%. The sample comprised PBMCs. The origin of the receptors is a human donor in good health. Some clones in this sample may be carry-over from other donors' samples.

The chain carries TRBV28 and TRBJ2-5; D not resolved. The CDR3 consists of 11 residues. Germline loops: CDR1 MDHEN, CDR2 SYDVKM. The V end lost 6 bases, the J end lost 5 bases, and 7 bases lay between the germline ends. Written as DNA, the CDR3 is TGTGCCAGCAGCACTTGGGAGACCCAGTACTTC. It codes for CASSTWETQYF.

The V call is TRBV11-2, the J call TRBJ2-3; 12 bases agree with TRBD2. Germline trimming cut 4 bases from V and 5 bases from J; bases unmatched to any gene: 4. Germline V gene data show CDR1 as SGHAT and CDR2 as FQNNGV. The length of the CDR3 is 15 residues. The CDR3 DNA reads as TGTGCCAGCAGCTCTAGCGGGAGGGATGGAGATACGCAGTATTTT. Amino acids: CASSSSGRDGDTQYF.

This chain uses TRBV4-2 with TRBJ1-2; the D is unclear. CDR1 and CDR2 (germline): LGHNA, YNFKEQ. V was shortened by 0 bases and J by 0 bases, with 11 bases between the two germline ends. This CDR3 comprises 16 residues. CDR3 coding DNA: TGTGCCAGCAGCCAAGATCTCAGTGGAGCTAACTATGGCTACACCTTC. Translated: CASSQDLSGANYGYTF.

As DNA, the CDR3 is TGTGCCAGCAGCCAAGGCGGGGGTTCCAATCAGCCCCAGCATTTT. It is translated as CASSQGGGSNQPQHF. The chain combines TRBV4-2 with TRBJ1-5; perhaps TRBD1 as D (5 bases). The V gene's germline CDR1 is LGHNA and CDR2 YNFKEQ. Deletions cut 1 base from V and 3 bases from J, with 10 bases between. The CDR3 runs 15 residues.

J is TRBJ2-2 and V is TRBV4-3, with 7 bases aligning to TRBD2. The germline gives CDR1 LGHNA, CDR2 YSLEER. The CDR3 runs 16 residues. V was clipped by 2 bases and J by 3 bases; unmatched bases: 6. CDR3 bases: TGCGCCAGCAGCCAACGTGGGGCGGGGGACACCGGGGAGCTGTTTTTT. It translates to CASSQRGAGDTGELFF.

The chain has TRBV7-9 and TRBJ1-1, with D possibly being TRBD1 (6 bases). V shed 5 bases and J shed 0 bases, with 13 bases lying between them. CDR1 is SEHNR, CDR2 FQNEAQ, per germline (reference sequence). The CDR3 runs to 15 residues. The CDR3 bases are TGTGCCAGCAGCGAGCAGGGACAACTGAACACTGAAGCTTTCTTT. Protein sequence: CASSEQGQLNTEAFF.

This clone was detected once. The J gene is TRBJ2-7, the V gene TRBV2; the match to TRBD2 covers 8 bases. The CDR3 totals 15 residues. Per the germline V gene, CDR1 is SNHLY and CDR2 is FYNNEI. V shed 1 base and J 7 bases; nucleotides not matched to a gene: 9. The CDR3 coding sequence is TGTGCCAGCAGTGAAGGGGTTGCGGGAGGTGGGGAGCAGTACTTC. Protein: CASSEGVAGGGEQYF. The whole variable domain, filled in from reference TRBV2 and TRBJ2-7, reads EPEVTQTPSHQVTQMGQEVILRCVPISNHLYFYWYRQILGQKVEFLVSFYNNEISEKSEIFDDQFSVERPDGSNFTLKIRSTKLEDSAMYFCASSEGVAGGGEQYFGPGTRLTVT.

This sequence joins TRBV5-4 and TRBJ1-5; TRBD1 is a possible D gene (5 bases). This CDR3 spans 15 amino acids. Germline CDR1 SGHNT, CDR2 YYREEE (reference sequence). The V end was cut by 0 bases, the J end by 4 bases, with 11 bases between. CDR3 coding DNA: TGTGCCAGCAGCTTGGATGGGGCAGGGAATCAGCCCCAGCATTTT. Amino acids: CASSLDGAGNQPQHF.

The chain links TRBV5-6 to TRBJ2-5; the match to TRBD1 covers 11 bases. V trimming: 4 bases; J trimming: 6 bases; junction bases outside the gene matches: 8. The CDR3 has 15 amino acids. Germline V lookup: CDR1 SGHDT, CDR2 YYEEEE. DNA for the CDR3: TGTGCCAGCAGCCTAAGGACAGGGGGCCGACAGACCCAGTACTTC. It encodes CASSLRTGGRQTQYF.

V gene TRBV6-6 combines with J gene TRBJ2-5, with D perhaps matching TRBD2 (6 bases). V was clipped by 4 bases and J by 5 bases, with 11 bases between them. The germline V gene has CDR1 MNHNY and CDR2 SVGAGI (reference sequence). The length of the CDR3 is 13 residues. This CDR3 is CASSFGTPETQYF. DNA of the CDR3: TGTGCCAGCAGTTTCGGGACTCCTGAGACCCAGTACTTC.

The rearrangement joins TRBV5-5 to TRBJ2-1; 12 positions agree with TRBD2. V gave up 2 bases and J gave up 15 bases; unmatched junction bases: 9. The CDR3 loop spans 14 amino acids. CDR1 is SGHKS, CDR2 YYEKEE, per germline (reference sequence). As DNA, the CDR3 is TGTGCCAGCAGCTTATCTAGCGGGGGGGCCTTTCCGTTCTTC. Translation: CASSLSSGGAFPFF. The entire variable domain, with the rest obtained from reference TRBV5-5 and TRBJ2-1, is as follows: DAGVTQSPTHLIKTRGQQVTLRCSPISGHKSVSWYQQVLGQGPQFIFQYYEKEERGRGNFPDRFSARQFPNYSSELNVNALLLGDSALYLCASSLSSGGAFPFFGPGTRLTVL.

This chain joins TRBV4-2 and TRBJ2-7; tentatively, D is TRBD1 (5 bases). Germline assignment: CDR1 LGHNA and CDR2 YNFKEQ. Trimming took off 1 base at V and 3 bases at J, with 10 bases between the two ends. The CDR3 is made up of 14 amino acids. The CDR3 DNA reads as TGTGCCAGCAGCCAAGGACTCGACAGCTACGAGCAGTACTTC. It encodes CASSQGLDSYEQYF.

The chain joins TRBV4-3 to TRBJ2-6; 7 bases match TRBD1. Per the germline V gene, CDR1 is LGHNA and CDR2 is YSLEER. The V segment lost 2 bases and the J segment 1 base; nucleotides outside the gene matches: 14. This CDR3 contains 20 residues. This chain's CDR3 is CASSQSSGPGGVSGANVLTF. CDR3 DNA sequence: TGCGCCAGCAGCCAATCTTCGGGGCCAGGGGGAGTTTCTGGGGCCAACGTCCTGACTTTC.

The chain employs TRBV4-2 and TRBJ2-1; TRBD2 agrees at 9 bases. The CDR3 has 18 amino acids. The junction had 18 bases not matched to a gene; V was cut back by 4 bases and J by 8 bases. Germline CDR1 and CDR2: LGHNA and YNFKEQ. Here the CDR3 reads CASSPAGENSGSGHEQFF. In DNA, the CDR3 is TGTGCCAGCAGCCCCGCGGGGGAAAATAGCGGGAGCGGCCATGAGCAGTTCTTC.

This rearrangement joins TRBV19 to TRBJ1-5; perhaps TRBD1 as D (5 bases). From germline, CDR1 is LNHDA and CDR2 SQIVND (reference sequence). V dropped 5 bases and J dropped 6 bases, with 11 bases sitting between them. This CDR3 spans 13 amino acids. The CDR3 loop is CASSLQGGQPQHF. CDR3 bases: TGTGCCAGTAGTCTGCAGGGTGGTCAGCCCCAGCATTTT. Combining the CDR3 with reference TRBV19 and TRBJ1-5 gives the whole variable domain DGGITQSPKYLFRKEGQNVTLSCEQNLNHDAMYWYRQDPGQGLRLIYYSQIVNDFQKGDIAEGYSVSREKKESFPLTVTSAQKNPTAFYLCASSLQGGQPQHFGDGTRLSIL.